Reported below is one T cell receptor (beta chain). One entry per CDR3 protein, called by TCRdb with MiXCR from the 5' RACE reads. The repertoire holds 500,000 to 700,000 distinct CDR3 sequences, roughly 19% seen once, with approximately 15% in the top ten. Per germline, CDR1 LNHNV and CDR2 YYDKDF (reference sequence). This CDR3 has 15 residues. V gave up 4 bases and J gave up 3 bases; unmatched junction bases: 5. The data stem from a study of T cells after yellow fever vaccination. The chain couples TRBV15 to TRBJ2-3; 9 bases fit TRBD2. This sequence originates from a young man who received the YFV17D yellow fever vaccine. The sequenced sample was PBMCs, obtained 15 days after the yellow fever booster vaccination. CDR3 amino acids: CATSMLAGTTDTQYF. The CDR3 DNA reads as TGTGCCACCAGCATGCTAGCGGGAACAACAGATACGCAGTATTTT.